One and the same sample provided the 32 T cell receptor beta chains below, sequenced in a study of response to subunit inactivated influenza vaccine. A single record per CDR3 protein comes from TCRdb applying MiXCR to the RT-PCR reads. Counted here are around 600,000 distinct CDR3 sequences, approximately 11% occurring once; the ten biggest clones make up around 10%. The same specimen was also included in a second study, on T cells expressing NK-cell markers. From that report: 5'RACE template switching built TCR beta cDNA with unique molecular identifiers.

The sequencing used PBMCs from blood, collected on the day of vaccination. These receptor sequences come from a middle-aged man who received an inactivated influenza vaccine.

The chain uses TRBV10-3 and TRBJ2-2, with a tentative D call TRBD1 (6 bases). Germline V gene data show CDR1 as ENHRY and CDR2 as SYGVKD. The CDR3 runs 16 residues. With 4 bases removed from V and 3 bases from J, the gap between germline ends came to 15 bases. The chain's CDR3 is CAISGGRRGDTGELFF. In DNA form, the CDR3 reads TGTGCCATCAGTGGAGGGCGCAGGGGAGACACCGGGGAGCTGTTTTTT.

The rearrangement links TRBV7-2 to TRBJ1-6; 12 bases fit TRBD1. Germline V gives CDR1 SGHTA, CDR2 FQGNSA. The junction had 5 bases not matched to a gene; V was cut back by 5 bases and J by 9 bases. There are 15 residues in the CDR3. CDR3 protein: CASSGGTGGRSPLHF. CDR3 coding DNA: TGTGCCAGCAGCGGAGGGACAGGGGGCCGTTCACCCCTCCACTTT.

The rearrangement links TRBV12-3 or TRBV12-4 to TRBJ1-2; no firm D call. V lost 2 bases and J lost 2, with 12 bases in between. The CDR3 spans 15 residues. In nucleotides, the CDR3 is TGTGCCAGCAGTTTAACCCCGGGAGCAAACTATGGCTACACCTTC. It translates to CASSLTPGANYGYTF.

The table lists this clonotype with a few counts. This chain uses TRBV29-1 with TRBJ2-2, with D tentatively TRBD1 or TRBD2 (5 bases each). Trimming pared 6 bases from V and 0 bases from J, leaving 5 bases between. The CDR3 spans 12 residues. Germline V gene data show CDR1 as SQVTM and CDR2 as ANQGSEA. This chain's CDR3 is CSVGPNTGELFF. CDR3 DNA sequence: TGCAGCGTGGGACCGAACACCGGGGAGCTGTTTTTT.

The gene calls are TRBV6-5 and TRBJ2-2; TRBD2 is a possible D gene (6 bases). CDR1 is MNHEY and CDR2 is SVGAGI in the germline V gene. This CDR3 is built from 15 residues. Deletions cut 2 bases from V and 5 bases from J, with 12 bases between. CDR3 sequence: CASSYPGLRTGELFF. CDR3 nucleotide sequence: TGTGCCAGCAGTTACCCGGGACTGAGGACCGGGGAGCTGTTTTTT.

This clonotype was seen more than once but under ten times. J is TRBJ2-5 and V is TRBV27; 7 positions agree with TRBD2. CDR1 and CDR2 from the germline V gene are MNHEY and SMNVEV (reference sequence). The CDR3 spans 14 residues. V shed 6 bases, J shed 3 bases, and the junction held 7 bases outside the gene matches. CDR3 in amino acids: CASRNSLAEETQYF. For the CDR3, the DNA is TGTGCCAGCAGAAACTCTCTAGCGGAAGAGACCCAGTACTTC.

CDR3 sequence (DNA): TGTGCCAGCAGACCCCCAGGCCGGAACACCGGGGAGCTGTTTTTT. This codes for CASRPPGRNTGELFF. The chain combines TRBV6-1 with TRBJ2-2; D is ambiguous. Germline-derived CDR1 and CDR2 are MNHNS and SASEGT. Trimming removed 6 bases at V and 1 base at J, with 12 bases between. This CDR3 contains 15 residues.

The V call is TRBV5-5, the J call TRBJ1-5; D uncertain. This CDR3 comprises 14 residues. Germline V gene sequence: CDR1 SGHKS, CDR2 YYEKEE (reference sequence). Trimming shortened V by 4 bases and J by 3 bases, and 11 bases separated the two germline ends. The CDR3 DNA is TGTGCCAGCAGCCCGGGCCTTTACAATCAGCCCCAGCATTTT. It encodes CASSPGLYNQPQHF. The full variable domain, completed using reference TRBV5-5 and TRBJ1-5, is DAGVTQSPTHLIKTRGQQVTLRCSPISGHKSVSWYQQVLGQGPQFIFQYYEKEERGRGNFPDRFSARQFPNYSSELNVNALLLGDSALYLCASSPGLYNQPQHFGDGTRLSIL.

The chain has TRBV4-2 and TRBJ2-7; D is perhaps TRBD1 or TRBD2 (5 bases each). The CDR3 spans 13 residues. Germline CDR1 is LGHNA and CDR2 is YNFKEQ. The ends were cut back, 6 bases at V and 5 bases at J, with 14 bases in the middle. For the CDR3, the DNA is TGTGCCAGCAGTCTTAGGGGACCCGACGAGCAGTACTTC. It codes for CASSLRGPDEQYF.

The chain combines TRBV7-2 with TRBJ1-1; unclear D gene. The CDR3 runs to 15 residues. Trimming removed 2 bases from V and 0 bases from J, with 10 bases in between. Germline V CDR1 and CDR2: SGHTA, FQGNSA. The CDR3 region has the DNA TGTGCCAGCAGCTTAATCAGCCTTCTGAACACTGAAGCTTTCTTT. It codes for CASSLISLLNTEAFF. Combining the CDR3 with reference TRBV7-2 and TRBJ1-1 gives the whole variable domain GAGVSQSPSNKVTEKGKDVELRCDPISGHTALYWYRQSLGQGLEFLIYFQGNSAPDKSGLPSDRFSAERTGGSVSTLTIQRTQQEDSAVYLCASSLISLLNTEAFFGQGTRLTVV.

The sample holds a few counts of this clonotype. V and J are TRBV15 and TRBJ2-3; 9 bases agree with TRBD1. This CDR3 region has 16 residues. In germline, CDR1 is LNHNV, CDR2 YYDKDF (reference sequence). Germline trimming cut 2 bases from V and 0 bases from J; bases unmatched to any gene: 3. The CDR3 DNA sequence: TGTGCCACCAGCAGATCACAGGGGGCCAGCACAGATACGCAGTATTTT. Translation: CATSRSQGASTDTQYF.

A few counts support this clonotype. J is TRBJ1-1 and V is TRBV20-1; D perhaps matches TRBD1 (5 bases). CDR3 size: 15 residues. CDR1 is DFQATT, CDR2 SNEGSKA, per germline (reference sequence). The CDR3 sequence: CSALGVPGGRTEAFF. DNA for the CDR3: TGCAGCGCTCTCGGAGTTCCGGGGGGGAGGACTGAAGCTTTCTTT.

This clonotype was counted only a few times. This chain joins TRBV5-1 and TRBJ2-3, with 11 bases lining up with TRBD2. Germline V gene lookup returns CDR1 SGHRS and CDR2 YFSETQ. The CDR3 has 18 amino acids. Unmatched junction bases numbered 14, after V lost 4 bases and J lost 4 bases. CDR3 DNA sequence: TGCGCCAGCAGCCCAAACCTTAGCGGGGGGGCAATTGCAGATACGCAGTATTTT. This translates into CASSPNLSGGAIADTQYF.

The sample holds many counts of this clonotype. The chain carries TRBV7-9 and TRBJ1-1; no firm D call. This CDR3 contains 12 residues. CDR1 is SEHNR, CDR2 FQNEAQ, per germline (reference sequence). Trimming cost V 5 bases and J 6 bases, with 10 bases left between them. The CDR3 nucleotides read TGTGCCAGCAGCCTTCCGGGCGCTGAAGCTTTCTTT. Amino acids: CASSLPGAEAFF.

CDR3: CASRRTGGETQYF. CDR3 DNA: TGTGCCAGCAGAAGGACAGGGGGAGAGACCCAGTACTTC. V and J are TRBV12-3 or TRBV12-4 and TRBJ2-5; 10 bases match TRBD1. With V trimmed by 6 bases and J by 4 bases, 2 bases remained unmatched. This CDR3 has 13 residues.

CDR3 sequence reads: CASSLEAGDFYGYTF. In DNA form, the CDR3 reads TGCGCCAGCAGCTTGGAGGCAGGGGACTTCTATGGCTACACCTTC. The rearrangement links TRBV5-1 to TRBJ1-2; possibly TRBD1 for D (6 bases). The V end was cut by 0 bases, the J end by 4 bases, with 13 bases between. CDR1 is SGHRS and CDR2 is YFSETQ in the germline V gene. This CDR3 is built from 15 residues.

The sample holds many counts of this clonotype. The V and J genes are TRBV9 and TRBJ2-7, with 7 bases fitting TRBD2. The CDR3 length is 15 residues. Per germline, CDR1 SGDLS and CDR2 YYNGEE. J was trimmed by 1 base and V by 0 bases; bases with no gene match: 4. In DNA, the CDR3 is TGTGCCAGCAGCGTAGCCTTGGGAGGGTCCTACGAGCAGTACTTC. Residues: CASSVALGGSYEQYF.

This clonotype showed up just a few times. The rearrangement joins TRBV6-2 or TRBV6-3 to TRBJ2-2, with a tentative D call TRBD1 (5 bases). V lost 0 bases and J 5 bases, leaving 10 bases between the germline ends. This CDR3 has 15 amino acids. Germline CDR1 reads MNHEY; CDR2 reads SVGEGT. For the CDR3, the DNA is TGTGCCAGCAGTTACTCAGACAGTGGGACCGGGGAGCTGTTTTTT. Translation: CASSYSDSGTGELFF.

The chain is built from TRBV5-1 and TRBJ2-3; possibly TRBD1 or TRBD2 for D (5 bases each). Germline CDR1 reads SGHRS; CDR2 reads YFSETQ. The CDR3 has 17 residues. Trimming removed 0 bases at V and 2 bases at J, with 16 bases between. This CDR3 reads CASSLGGATTFTDTQYF. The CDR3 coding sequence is TGCGCCAGCAGCTTGGGAGGGGCTACTACGTTCACAGATACGCAGTATTTT.

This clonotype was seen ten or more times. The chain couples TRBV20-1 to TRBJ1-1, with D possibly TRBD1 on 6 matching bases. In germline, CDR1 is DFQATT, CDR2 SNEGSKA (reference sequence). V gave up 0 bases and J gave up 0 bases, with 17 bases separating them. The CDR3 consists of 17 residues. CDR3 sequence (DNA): TGCAGTGCTAGAGATCTAGCAGGGGTTACCATGAACACTGAAGCTTTCTTT. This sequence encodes CSARDLAGVTMNTEAFF.

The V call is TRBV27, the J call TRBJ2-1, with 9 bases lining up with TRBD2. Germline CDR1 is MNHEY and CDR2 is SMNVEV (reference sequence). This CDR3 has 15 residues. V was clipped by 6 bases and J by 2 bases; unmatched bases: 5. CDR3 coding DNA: TGTGCCAGCAGACCGACTAGCGGACCCTACAATGAGCAGTTCTTC. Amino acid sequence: CASRPTSGPYNEQFF.

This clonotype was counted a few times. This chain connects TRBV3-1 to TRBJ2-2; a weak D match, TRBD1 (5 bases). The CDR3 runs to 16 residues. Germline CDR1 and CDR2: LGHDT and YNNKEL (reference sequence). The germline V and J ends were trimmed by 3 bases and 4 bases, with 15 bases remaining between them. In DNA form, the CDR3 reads TGTGCCAGCAGCCATTCAGGCCAGGGAATCACCGGGGAGCTGTTTTTT. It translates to CASSHSGQGITGELFF.

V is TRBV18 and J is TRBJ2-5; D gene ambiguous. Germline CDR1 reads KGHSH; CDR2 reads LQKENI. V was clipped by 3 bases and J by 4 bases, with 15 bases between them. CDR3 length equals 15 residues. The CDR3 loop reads CASSPLAQVGETQYF. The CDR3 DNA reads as TGTGCCAGCTCACCTCTCGCGCAGGTCGGAGAGACCCAGTACTTC.

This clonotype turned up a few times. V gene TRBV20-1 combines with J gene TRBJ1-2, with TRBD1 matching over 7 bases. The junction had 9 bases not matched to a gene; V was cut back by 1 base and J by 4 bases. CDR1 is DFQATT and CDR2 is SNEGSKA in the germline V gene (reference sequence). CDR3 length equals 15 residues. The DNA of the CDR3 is TGCAGTGCTAGAGCTCAGAGACAGGGCTTCTATGGCTACACCTTC. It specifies CSARAQRQGFYGYTF.

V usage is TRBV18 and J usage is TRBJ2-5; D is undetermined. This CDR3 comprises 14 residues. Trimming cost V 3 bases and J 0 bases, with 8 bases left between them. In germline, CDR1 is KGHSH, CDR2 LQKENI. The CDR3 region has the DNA TGTGCCAGCTCACCTATCCGGAACCAAGAGACCCAGTACTTC. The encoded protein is CASSPIRNQETQYF.

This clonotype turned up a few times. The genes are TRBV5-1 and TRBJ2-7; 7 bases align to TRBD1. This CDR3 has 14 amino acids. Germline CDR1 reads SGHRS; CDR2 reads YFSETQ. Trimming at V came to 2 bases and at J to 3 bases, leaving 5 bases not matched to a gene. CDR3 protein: CASSFSGQDYEQYF. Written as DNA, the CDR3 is TGCGCCAGCAGCTTTTCAGGACAGGACTACGAGCAGTACTTC.

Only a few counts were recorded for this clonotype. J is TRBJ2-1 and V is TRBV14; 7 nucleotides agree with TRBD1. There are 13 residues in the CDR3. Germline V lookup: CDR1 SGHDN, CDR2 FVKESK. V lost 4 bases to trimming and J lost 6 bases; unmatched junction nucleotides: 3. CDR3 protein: CASSRTGRNEQFF. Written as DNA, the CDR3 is TGTGCCAGCAGCCGGACAGGTCGCAATGAGCAGTTCTTC.

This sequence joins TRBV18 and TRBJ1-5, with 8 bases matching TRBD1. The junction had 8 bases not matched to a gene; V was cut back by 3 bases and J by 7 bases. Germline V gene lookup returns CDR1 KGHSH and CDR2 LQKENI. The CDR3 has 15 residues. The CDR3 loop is CASSPQGAVGQPQHF. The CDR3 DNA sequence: TGTGCCAGCTCACCGCAGGGGGCCGTCGGGCAGCCCCAGCATTTT.

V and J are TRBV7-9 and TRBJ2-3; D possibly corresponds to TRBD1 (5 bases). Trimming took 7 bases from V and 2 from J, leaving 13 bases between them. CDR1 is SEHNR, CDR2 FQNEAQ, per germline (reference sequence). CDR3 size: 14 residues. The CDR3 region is CASIRDIDTDTQYF. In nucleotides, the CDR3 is TGTGCCAGCATCAGGGATATTGACACAGATACGCAGTATTTT.

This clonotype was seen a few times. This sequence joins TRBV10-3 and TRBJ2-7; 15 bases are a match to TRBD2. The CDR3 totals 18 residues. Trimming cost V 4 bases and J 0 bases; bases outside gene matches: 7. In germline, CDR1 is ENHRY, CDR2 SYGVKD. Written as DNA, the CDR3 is TGTGCCATCAGTGGGGCTAGGACTAGCGGGAGGGCCTCCTACGAGCAGTACTTC. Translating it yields CAISGARTSGRASYEQYF.

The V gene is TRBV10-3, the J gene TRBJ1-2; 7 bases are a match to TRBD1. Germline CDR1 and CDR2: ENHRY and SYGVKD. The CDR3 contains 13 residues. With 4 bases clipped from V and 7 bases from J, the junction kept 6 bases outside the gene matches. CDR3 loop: CAISVAPGGGYTF. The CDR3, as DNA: TGTGCCATCAGTGTGGCACCAGGGGGTGGCTACACCTTC.

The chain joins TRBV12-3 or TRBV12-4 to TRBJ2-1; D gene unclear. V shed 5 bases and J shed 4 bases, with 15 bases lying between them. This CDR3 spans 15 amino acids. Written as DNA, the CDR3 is TGTGCCAGCAGTGTGGGCCTCCCCACGTACAATGAGCAGTTCTTC. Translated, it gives CASSVGLPTYNEQFF.